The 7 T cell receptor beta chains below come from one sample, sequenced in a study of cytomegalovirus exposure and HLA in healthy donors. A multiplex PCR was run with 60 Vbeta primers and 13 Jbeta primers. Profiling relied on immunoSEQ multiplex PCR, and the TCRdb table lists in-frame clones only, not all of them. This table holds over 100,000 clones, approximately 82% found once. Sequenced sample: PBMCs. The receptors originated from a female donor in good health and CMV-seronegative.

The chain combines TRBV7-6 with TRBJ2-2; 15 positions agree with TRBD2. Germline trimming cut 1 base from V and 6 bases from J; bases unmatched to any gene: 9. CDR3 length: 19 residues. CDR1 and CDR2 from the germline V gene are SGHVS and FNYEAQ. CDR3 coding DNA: TGTGCCAGCAGCTTAGACCCCGGACTAGCGGGAGGGCCGGCCGGGGAGCTGTTTTTT. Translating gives CASSLDPGLAGGPAGELFF.

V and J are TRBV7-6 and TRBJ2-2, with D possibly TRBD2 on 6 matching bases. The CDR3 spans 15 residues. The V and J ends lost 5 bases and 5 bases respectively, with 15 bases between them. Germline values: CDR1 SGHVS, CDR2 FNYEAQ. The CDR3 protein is CASSLLSGLTGELFF. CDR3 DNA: TGTGCCAGCAGCCTGCTTAGCGGTCTGACCGGGGAGCTGTTTTTT.

The CDR3 bases are TGTGCCAGCAGTCCTAACAGAGATACGCAGTATTTT. The encoded protein is CASSPNRDTQYF. The chain combines TRBV28 with TRBJ2-3; D ambiguous. Germline assignment: CDR1 MDHEN and CDR2 SYDVKM. This CDR3 is built from 12 residues. V lost 5 bases to trimming and J lost 5 bases, with 8 bases between them.

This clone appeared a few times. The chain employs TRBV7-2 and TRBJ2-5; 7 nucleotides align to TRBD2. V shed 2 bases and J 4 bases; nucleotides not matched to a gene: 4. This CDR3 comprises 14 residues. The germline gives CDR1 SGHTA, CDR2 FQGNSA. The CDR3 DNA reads TGTGCCAGCAGCTTACAGCGGGGCCGAGAGACCCAGTACTTC. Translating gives CASSLQRGRETQYF.

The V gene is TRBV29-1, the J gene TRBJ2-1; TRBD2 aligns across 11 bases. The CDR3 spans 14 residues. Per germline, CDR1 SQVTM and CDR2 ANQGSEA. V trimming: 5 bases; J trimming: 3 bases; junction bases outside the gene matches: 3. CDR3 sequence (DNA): TGCAGCGTTCTCCTAGCGGGAGGCTACAATGAGCAGTTCTTC. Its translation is CSVLLAGGYNEQFF.

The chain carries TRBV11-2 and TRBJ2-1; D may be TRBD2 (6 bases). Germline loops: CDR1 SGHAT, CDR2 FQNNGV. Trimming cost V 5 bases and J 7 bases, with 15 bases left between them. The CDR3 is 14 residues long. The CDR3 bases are TGTGCCAGCAGCCCAACTAGCAGTCGGAATGAGCAGTTCTTC. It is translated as CASSPTSSRNEQFF.

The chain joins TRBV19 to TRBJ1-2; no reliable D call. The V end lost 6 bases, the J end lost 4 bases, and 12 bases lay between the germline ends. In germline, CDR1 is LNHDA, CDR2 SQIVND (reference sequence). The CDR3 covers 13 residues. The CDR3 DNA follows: TGTGCCAGTAGAGAGGGATTCATCTATGGCTACACCTTC. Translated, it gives CASREGFIYGYTF. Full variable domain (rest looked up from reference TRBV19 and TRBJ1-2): DGGITQSPKYLFRKEGQNVTLSCEQNLNHDAMYWYRQDPGQGLRLIYYSQIVNDFQKGDIAEGYSVSREKKESFPLTVTSAQKNPTAFYLCASREGFIYGYTFGSGTRLTVV.